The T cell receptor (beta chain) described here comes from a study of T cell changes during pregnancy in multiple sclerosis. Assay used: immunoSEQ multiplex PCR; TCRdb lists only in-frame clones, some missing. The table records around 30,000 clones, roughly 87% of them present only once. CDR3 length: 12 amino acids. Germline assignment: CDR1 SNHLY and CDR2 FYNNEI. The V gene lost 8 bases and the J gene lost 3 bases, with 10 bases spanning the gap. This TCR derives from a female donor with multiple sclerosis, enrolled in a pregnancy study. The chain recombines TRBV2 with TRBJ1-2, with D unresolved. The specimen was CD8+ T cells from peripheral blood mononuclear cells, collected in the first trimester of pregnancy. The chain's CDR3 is CASEREHYGYTF. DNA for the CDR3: TGTGCCAGCGAGAGGGAGCACTATGGCTACACCTTC.